Listed here are 17 T cell receptor beta chains from one sample, sequenced in a study of T-cell reconstitution after alpha-beta-depleted transplantation in children. A TCRbeta library incorporating unique molecular identifiers was prepared. Using its own MiXCR run on the PCR reads, TCRdb lists one record per CDR3 protein. The table has roughly 280,000 distinct CDR3 sequences, approximately 10% seen once. The starting material was peripheral blood, obtained 180 days after TCRalphabeta/CD19-depleted stem cell transplant. Receptors were obtained from a male patient between 2 and 10 years old who had a stem cell transplant for chronic granulomatous disease, so the T cells may come from the graft donor.

Turning to this clonotype: The junction departs from germline at one end; a sequencing error may be responsible. The gene calls are TRBV4-2 and TRBJ2-5; 15 nucleotides match TRBD2. The CDR3 spans 16 residues. Germline V CDR1 and CDR2: LGHNA, YNFKEQ. The DNA of the CDR3 is TGTGCCATCAGCCCGGGACTAGCGGGAGGCCAAGAGACCCAGTACTTC. Translation gives CAISPGLAGGQETQYF.

This clonotype occurred many times. The genes are TRBV10-3 and TRBJ2-7; D is uncertain. The CDR3 is 13 amino acids. Germline V gene data show CDR1 as ENHRY and CDR2 as SYGVKD. Trimming cost V 7 bases and J 0 bases, with 10 bases left between them. The CDR3 is CAIKDTTSYEQYF. Written as DNA, the CDR3 is TGTGCCATCAAGGATACTACCTCCTACGAGCAGTACTTC.

At least ten counts were recorded for this clonotype. The chain couples TRBV7-9 to TRBJ2-7; the D gene is possibly TRBD1 (6 bases). CDR1 and CDR2 (germline): SEHNR, FQNEAQ (reference sequence). This CDR3 has 15 amino acids. V lost 5 bases and J 9 bases, leaving 23 bases between the germline ends. CDR3 sequence (DNA): TGTGCCAGCAGCCGATCAACGGGACAACTGCGAGGGCAGTACTTC. Translating it yields CASSRSTGQLRGQYF.

This clonotype was seen many times. The chain couples TRBV29-1 to TRBJ1-1, with 8 bases that match TRBD1. The CDR3 is 17 amino acids. CDR1 SQVTM and CDR2 ANQGSEA come from the germline V gene. V shed 0 bases, J shed 3 bases, and the junction held 12 bases outside the gene matches. The CDR3 sequence: CSVEDRGAGQVHTEAFF. CDR3 nucleotide sequence: TGCAGCGTTGAAGATAGAGGGGCGGGACAGGTCCACACTGAAGCTTTCTTT.

This clonotype was counted between two and nine times. The V call is TRBV29-1, the J call TRBJ2-3, with D perhaps matching TRBD2 (6 bases). The CDR3 is 13 residues long. Germline V gene sequence: CDR1 SQVTM, CDR2 ANQGSEA. The V gene lost 7 bases and the J gene lost 2 bases, with 13 bases spanning the gap. Here the CDR3 DNA reads TGCAGCGGCGGGACCCCTTTCACAGATACGCAGTATTTT. It encodes CSGGTPFTDTQYF.

This clonotype was observed a few times. In nucleotides, the CDR3 is TGTGCCAGCAGCCCACATTCCGGGACAGACACCGGGGAGCTGTTTTTT. Translated, it gives CASSPHSGTDTGELFF. The V gene is TRBV3-1, the J gene TRBJ2-2, with 7 bases identical to TRBD1. CDR1 and CDR2 (germline): LGHDT, YNNKEL (reference sequence). The CDR3 has 16 residues. After removal of 4 bases from V and 3 bases from J, the junction contained 8 bases not matched to a gene.

This clonotype has a count of ten or more. The gene calls are TRBV7-9 and TRBJ2-1, with 9 bases aligning to TRBD2. This CDR3 has 16 residues. Per germline, CDR1 SEHNR and CDR2 FQNEAQ (reference sequence). J gave up 5 bases and V 5 bases, and 10 bases lay outside the gene matches. CDR3 sequence (DNA): TGTGCCAGCAGCATCGCCGGGACTAGCCTGAACAATGAGCAGTTCTTC. This codes for CASSIAGTSLNNEQFF. The full variable domain, completed using reference TRBV7-9 and TRBJ2-1, is DTGVSQNPRHKITKRGQNVTFRCDPISEHNRLYWYRQTLGQGPEFLTYFQNEAQLEKSRLLSDRFSAERPKGSFSTLEIQRTEQGDSAMYLCASSIAGTSLNNEQFFGPGTRLTVL.

The chain carries TRBV6-2 or TRBV6-3 and TRBJ2-1; TRBD1 matches at 9 bases. CDR1 MNHEY and CDR2 SVGEGT come from the germline V gene. The V segment lost 7 bases and the J segment 5 bases; nucleotides outside the gene matches: 6. The CDR3 totals 14 residues. The CDR3 protein is CASIMDRGDNEQFF. The CDR3 DNA reads as TGTGCCAGCATCATGGACAGGGGCGACAATGAGCAGTTCTTC.

This clonotype was seen many times. The V and J genes are TRBV7-8 and TRBJ1-6; 7 nucleotides agree with TRBD1. Germline lookup yields CDR1 SGHVS and CDR2 FQNEAQ. This CDR3 has 16 amino acids. V was pared by 6 bases and J by 5 bases, with 10 bases of the junction left unmatched. The CDR3 DNA follows: TGTGCCAGCAGACGTAATAGGGGGACAGATAATTCACCCCTCCACTTT. It is translated as CASRRNRGTDNSPLHF. The complete variable domain, with remaining parts taken from reference TRBV7-8 and TRBJ1-6, reads GAGVSQSPRYKVAKRGQDVALRCDPISGHVSLFWYQQALGQGPEFLTYFQNEAQLDKSGLPSDRFFAERPEGSVSTLKIQRTQQEDSAVYLCASRRNRGTDNSPLHFGNGTRLTVT.

This clonotype was seen at least ten times. The chain carries TRBV20-1 and TRBJ2-1; D is perhaps TRBD2 (7 bases). V lost 1 base and J lost 4, with 11 bases in between. The CDR3 is 14 residues long. Germline V CDR1 and CDR2: DFQATT, SNEGSKA (reference sequence). The CDR3 region has the DNA TGCAGTGCTAGAGTGGGGGGGGCATACAATGAGCAGTTCTTC. Translation gives CSARVGGAYNEQFF.

The table lists this clonotype with many counts. The CDR3 region has the DNA TGTGCCAGCAGCTTGGGGTATGAGGATACGCAGTATTTT. It yields the protein CASSLGYEDTQYF. The genes are TRBV5-6 and TRBJ2-3, with D unresolved. This CDR3 region has 13 residues. The V gene's germline CDR1 is SGHDT and CDR2 YYEEEE. V lost 0 bases, J lost 6 bases, and 8 bases lay in between. The full variable domain, in which reference TRBV5-6 and TRBJ2-3 provide the parts outside the CDR3, is DAGVTQSPTHLIKTRGQQVTLRCSPKSGHDTVSWYQQALGQGPQFIFQYYEEEERQRGNFPDRFSGHQFPNYSSELNVNALLLGDSALYLCASSLGYEDTQYFGPGTRLTVL.

This clonotype was observed at least ten times. The genes are TRBV5-8 and TRBJ2-1, with D tentatively TRBD1 or TRBD2 (5 bases each). The CDR3 spans 16 residues. Per the germline V gene, CDR1 is SGHTS and CDR2 is YDEGEE. Trimming stripped 3 bases from V and 1 base from J, with 14 bases between. In nucleotides, the CDR3 is TGTGCCAGCAGCTCTTCGGGACGGACGTCCTACAATGAGCAGTTCTTC. The encoded protein is CASSSSGRTSYNEQFF.

This chain joins TRBV6-2 or TRBV6-3 and TRBJ1-1; possible D gene TRBD1, 5 bases. The germline V gene encodes CDR1 MNHEY and CDR2 SVGEGT. CDR3 length equals 13 residues. The V and J ends lost 2 bases and 4 bases respectively, with 8 bases between them. The CDR3 loop is CASSYEGTTEAFF. The CDR3 DNA reads as TGTGCCAGCAGTTACGAGGGGACCACTGAAGCTTTCTTT.

This clonotype was seen a handful of times. The genes are TRBV18 and TRBJ2-3; 8 nucleotides agree with TRBD2. CDR1 and CDR2 (germline): KGHSH, LQKENI. V shed 0 bases and J 2 bases; nucleotides not matched to a gene: 7. This CDR3 has 17 residues. The CDR3 loop is CASSPPPSAGVTDTQYF. In DNA form, the CDR3 reads TGTGCCAGCTCACCACCCCCATCAGCGGGAGTCACAGATACGCAGTATTTT. Supplemented by reference TRBV18 and TRBJ2-3, the full variable domain reads NAGVMQNPRHLVRRRGQEARLRCSPMKGHSHVYWYRQLPEEGLKFMVYLQKENIIDESGMPKERFSAEFPKEGPSILRIQQVVRGDSAAYFCASSPPPSAGVTDTQYFGPGTRLTVL.

This clonotype occurred many times. The rearrangement joins TRBV12-3 or TRBV12-4 to TRBJ2-7; 12 bases match TRBD1. The CDR3 consists of 14 residues. The V segment lost 6 bases and the J segment 6 bases; nucleotides outside the gene matches: 6. CDR3: CASRPGTGGVEQYF. The CDR3 DNA reads as TGTGCCAGCAGGCCCGGGACAGGGGGCGTCGAGCAGTACTTC.

This clonotype was seen ten or more times. The chain employs TRBV13 and TRBJ1-3; 7 bases align to TRBD1. This CDR3 has 15 residues. J lost 1 base, V lost 5 bases, and 5 bases had no gene match. Germline V CDR1 and CDR2: PRHDT, FYEKMQ (reference sequence). The CDR3 region is CASSPTGKSGNTIYF. The CDR3 nucleotides are TGTGCCAGCAGCCCGACAGGGAAATCTGGAAACACCATATATTTT.

In this sample, this clonotype turned up many times. This sequence joins TRBV11-2 and TRBJ2-6; TRBD2 matches at 9 bases. Germline loops: CDR1 SGHAT, CDR2 FQNNGV. CDR3 size: 18 residues. The ends lost 1 base at V and 4 bases at J; junction bases unmatched: 8. The CDR3 region is CASSLVAGGLIGANVLTF. The CDR3, as DNA: TGTGCCAGCAGCTTAGTGGCGGGGGGGTTGATCGGGGCCAACGTCCTGACTTTC.